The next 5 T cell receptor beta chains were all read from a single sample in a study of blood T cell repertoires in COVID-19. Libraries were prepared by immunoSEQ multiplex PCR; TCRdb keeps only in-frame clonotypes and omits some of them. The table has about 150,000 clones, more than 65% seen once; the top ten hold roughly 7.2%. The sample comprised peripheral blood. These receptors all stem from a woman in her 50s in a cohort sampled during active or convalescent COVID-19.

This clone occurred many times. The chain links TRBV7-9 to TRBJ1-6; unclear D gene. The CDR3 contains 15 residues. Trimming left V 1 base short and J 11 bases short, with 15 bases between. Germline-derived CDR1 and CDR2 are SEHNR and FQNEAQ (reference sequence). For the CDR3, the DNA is TGTGCCAGCAGCTTAGATGGGAGGCGCGGTCCACCCCTCCACTTT. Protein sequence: CASSLDGRRGPPLHF. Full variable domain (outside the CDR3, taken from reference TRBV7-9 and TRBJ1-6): DTGVSQNPRHKITKRGQNVTFRCDPISEHNRLYWYRQTLGQGPEFLTYFQNEAQLEKSRLLSDRFSAERPKGSFSTLEIQRTEQGDSAMYLCASSLDGRRGPPLHFGNGTRLTVT.

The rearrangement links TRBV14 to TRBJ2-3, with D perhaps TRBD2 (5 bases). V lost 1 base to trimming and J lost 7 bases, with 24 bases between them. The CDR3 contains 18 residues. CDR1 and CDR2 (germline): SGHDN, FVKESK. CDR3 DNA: TGTGCCAGCAGCCAAGGTGGTATTATGTTTTCGGGGATACATACGCAGTATTTT. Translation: CASSQGGIMFSGIHTQYF.

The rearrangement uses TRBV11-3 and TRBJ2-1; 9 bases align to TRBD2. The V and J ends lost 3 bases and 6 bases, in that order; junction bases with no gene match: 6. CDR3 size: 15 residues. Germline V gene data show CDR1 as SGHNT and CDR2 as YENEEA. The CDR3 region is CASSFGGGAFNEQFF. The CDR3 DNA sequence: TGTGCCAGCAGCTTCGGCGGGGGGGCCTTCAATGAGCAGTTCTTC.

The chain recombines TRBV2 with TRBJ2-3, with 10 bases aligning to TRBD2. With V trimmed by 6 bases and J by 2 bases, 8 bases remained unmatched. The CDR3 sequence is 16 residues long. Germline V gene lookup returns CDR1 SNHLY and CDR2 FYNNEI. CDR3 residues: CASSLLAGGATDTQYF. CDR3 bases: TGTGCCAGCAGCCTTTTAGCGGGGGGAGCCACAGATACGCAGTATTTT. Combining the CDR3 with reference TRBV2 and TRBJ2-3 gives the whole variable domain EPEVTQTPSHQVTQMGQEVILRCVPISNHLYFYWYRQILGQKVEFLVSFYNNEISEKSEIFDDQFSVERPDGSNFTLKIRSTKLEDSAMYFCASSLLAGGATDTQYFGPGTRLTVL.

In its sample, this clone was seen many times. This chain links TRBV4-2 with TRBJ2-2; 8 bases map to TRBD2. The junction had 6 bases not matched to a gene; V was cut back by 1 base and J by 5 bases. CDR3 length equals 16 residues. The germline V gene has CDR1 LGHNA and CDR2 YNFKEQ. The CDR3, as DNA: TGTGCCAGCAGCCAAGTAGAAGCGGGGGTTACCGGGGAGCTGTTTTTT. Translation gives CASSQVEAGVTGELFF.